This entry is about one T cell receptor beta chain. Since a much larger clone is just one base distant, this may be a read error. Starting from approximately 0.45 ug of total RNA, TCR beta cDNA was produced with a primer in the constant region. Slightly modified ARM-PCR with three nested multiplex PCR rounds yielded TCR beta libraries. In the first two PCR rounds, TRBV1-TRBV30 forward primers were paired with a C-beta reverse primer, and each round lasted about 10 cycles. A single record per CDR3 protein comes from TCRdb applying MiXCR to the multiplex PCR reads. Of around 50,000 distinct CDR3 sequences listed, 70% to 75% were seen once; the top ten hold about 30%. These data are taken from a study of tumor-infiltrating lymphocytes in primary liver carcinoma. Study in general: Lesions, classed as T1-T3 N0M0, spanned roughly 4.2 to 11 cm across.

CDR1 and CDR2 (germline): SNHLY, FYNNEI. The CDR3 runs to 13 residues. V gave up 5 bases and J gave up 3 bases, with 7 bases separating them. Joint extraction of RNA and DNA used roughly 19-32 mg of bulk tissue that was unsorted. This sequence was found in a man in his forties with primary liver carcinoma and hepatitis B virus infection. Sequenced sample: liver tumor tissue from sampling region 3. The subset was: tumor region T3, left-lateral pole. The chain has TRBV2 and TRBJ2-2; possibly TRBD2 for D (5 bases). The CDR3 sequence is CASSPGDTGELFF. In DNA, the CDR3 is TGTGCCAGCAGTCCCGGGGACACCGGGGAGCTGTTTTTT. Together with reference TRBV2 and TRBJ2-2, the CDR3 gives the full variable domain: EPEVTQTPSHQVTQMGQEVILRCVPISNHLYFYWYRQILGQKVEFLVSFYNNEISEKSEIFDDQFSVERPDGSNFTLKIRSTKLEDSAMYFCASSPGDTGELFFGEGSRLTVL.